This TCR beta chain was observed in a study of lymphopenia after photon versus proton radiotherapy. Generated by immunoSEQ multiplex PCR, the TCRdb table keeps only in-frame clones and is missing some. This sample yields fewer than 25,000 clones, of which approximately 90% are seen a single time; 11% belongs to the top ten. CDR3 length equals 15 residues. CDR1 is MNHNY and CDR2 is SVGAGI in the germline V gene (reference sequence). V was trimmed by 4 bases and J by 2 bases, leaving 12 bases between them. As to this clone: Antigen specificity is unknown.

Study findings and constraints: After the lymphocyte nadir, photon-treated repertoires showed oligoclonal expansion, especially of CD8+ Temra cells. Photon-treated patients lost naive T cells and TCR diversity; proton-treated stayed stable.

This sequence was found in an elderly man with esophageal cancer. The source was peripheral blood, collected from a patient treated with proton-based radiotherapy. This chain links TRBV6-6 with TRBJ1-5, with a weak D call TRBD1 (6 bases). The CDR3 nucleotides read TGTGCCAGCAGTTCCTACAGGGATGGCAATCAGCCCCAGCATTTT. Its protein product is CASSSYRDGNQPQHF.